The T cell receptor (beta chain) under discussion was sequenced for a study of vaccination and CD4 T cells after COVID-19. Whole-study context: SARS-CoV-2 positivity in convalescent patients was established by nasal swab PCR; eight or nine had mild and one severe disease.

TCRdb itself ran the PCR reads through MiXCR, one entry per CDR3 protein. This table holds some 26,000 distinct CDR3 sequences, 45% to 60% found once. This CDR3 region has 12 residues. The germline CDR1 and CDR2 sequences are DFQATT and SNEGSKA (reference sequence). V lost 5 bases to trimming and J lost 10 bases, with 17 bases between them. With regard to this clonotype: Antigen specificity is unknown.

Stated time point: late sampling 161 to 241 days after vaccination in a few convalescent patients. Positive tests by PCR, dated March to December 2020, predated US Alpha, Beta and Delta variants. The study, taken as a whole, reports: Median roughly 86% of reactive clones detected in convalescent patients emerged only post-vaccination. The cohort comprised relatively few convalescent patients, and no early post-infection timepoints were analyzed.

The sample here was CD4+ T cells from blood, taken about 7 months after SARS-CoV-2 vaccination. The chain recombines TRBV20-1 with TRBJ1-2; D is perhaps TRBD1 (5 bases). This receptor was obtained from a human donor who had recovered from COVID-19. The chain's CDR3 is CSAVRDSMDYTF. DNA for the CDR3: TGCAGTGCTGTCAGGGATAGTATGGACTACACCTTC.